The 24 T cell receptor beta chains in this list originate from one sample, sequenced in a study of cytomegalovirus exposure and HLA in healthy donors. The study ran its PCR with 60 Vbeta and 13 Jbeta primers. Clones were read by immunoSEQ multiplex PCR, and TCRdb kept only the in-frame ones, dropping some. The table includes about 160,000 clones, roughly four fifths detected once. The sequenced sample consisted of PBMCs. The receptors come from a woman between 18 and 29 years old in good health and CMV-seronegative.

DNA of the CDR3: TGTGCCAGTCAGCGGAGTTCCTACAATGAGCAGTTCTTC. The encoded protein is CASQRSSYNEQFF. The chain employs TRBV25-1 and TRBJ2-1, with D perhaps TRBD2 (5 bases). Between the trimmed V and J ends, which lost 9 bases and 1 base, there was a span of 10 bases. Germline V lookup: CDR1 MGHDK, CDR2 SYGVNS. The CDR3 spans 13 residues.

This chain connects TRBV7-2 to TRBJ2-7; 10 bases agree with TRBD1. V lost 1 base to trimming and J lost 0 bases; unmatched junction nucleotides: 6. The CDR3 loop spans 17 amino acids. Germline CDR1 and CDR2: SGHTA and FQGNSA. The CDR3 loop is CASSLETRTGGSYEQYF. Written as DNA, the CDR3 is TGTGCCAGCAGCTTAGAGACAAGGACAGGGGGCTCCTACGAGCAGTACTTC.

This clone was picked up a small number of times. The chain employs TRBV5-8 and TRBJ2-7, with D possibly matching TRBD1 (5 bases). Trimming left V 1 base short and J 0 bases short, with 5 bases between. Germline V lookup: CDR1 SGHTS, CDR2 YDEGEE. The CDR3 covers 13 residues. The CDR3 nucleotides are TGTGCCAGCAGCTTGCAGGGCTCCTACGAGCAGTACTTC. Its translation is CASSLQGSYEQYF.

The rearrangement links TRBV6-5 to TRBJ2-7, with 9 positions matching TRBD2. The germline V gene has CDR1 MNHEY and CDR2 SVGAGI. CDR3 length: 15 amino acids. V trimming: 4 bases; J trimming: 1 base; junction bases outside the gene matches: 5. CDR3 nucleotides: TGTGCCAGCAGTTTGGATAGCGGGAGATCCTACGAGCAGTACTTC. Protein: CASSLDSGRSYEQYF.

The V gene is TRBV2, the J gene TRBJ1-1; D is unresolved. Germline V gene lookup returns CDR1 SNHLY and CDR2 FYNNEI. Trimming shortened V by 7 bases and J by 1 base, and 16 bases separated the two germline ends. The CDR3 is 15 amino acids. This CDR3 is CASTPMRAANTEAFF. For the CDR3, the DNA is TGTGCCAGCACCCCCATGAGGGCTGCGAACACTGAAGCTTTCTTT.

This rearrangement joins TRBV27 to TRBJ2-1; perhaps TRBD2 as D (6 bases). Trimming shortened V by 2 bases and J by 4 bases, and 12 bases separated the two germline ends. Germline V CDR1 and CDR2: MNHEY, SMNVEV (reference sequence). The CDR3 has 15 residues. The CDR3 reads CASSLRGGSYNEQFF. The CDR3 DNA sequence: TGTGCCAGCAGTTTACGGGGAGGCAGTTACAATGAGCAGTTCTTC.

The chain links TRBV13 to TRBJ1-6, with a tentative D call TRBD1 (5 bases). This CDR3 region has 16 residues. Germline CDR1 PRHDT, CDR2 FYEKMQ (reference sequence). The V and J ends lost 5 bases and 7 bases respectively, with 18 bases between them. The CDR3 DNA reads TGTGCCAGCAGCGACCCAAGGACACGACGAAATTCACCCCTCCACTTT. The encoded protein is CASSDPRTRRNSPLHF. The entire variable domain, with the rest obtained from reference TRBV13 and TRBJ1-6, is as follows: AAGVIQSPRHLIKEKRETATLKCYPIPRHDTVYWYQQGPGQDPQFLISFYEKMQSDKGSIPDRFSAQQFSDYHSELNMSSLELGDSALYFCASSDPRTRRNSPLHFGNGTRLTVT.

In its sample, this clone was seen once. The rearrangement joins TRBV10-3 to TRBJ2-1; 8 bases agree with TRBD2. CDR3 length equals 16 residues. CDR1 is ENHRY and CDR2 is SYGVKD in the germline V gene. V was clipped by 6 bases and J by 0 bases; unmatched bases: 7. CDR3 nucleotides: TGTGCCATCAGGGCAGACGGGACTAGCTCCTACAATGAGCAGTTCTTC. The encoded protein is CAIRADGTSSYNEQFF.

The V call is TRBV2, the J call TRBJ2-1; 15 positions agree with TRBD2. This CDR3 contains 14 residues. CDR1 is SNHLY, CDR2 FYNNEI, per germline. The trim removed 8 bases at V and 7 bases at J, leaving 3 bases unmatched. The CDR3 DNA is TGTGCCAGCCAGGGACTAGCGGGAGGAAATGAGCAGTTCTTC. Its translation is CASQGLAGGNEQFF.

The chain employs TRBV2 and TRBJ1-2, with 7 bases fitting TRBD1. V lost 9 bases and J lost 8; bases outside the gene matches: 15. Germline V CDR1 and CDR2: SNHLY, FYNNEI. The CDR3 covers 14 residues. The CDR3 DNA reads as TGTGCCAGGGCCGGTAAAGGGGGCCAGGAAGGCTACACCTTC. Translated: CARAGKGGQEGYTF.

The chain joins TRBV5-1 to TRBJ2-1; TRBD2 aligns across 11 bases. CDR1 is SGHRS, CDR2 YFSETQ, per germline. Losses at the gene ends were 4 bases for V and 7 bases for J; bases not matched to a gene: 10. This CDR3 has 16 residues. CDR3 protein: CASSRLAGGGGNEQFF. CDR3 sequence (DNA): TGCGCCAGCAGCAGGCTAGCGGGGGGTGGTGGAAATGAGCAGTTCTTC.

The gene calls are TRBV19 and TRBJ2-5; D is perhaps TRBD2 (5 bases). The last part of the DNA fits TRBJ2-7 better; the J call may be wrong. Germline loops: CDR1 LNHDA, CDR2 SQIVND (reference sequence). This CDR3 is built from 14 residues. CDR3 in DNA: TGTGCCAGTAGTATGAGCGGTAGCTCCTACGAGCAGTACTTC. It codes for CASSMSGSSYEQYF.

The chain couples TRBV30 to TRBJ2-4; D not certain. Germline values: CDR1 GTSNPN, CDR2 SVGIG (reference sequence). V shed 0 bases and J shed 4 bases, with 13 bases lying between them. The CDR3 loop spans 15 amino acids. CDR3 sequence (DNA): TGTGCCTGGAGTGTAAAGGCCAGGCAGAAAAACATTCAGTACTTC. Its protein is CAWSVKARQKNIQYF.

V usage is TRBV5-4 and J usage is TRBJ2-5, with 9 bases lining up with TRBD1. The CDR3 sequence is 15 residues long. Looked up from germline, CDR1 is SGHNT and CDR2 is YYREEE (reference sequence). V lost 6 bases to trimming and J lost 5 bases; unmatched junction nucleotides: 11. The CDR3 DNA reads as TGTGCCAGCACGGTCACAGGGGGCACCGGGGAGACCCAGTACTTC. Residues: CASTVTGGTGETQYF.

The CDR3 here is CASSLGTGNNSPLHF. CDR3 in DNA: TGTGCCAGCAGCTTAGGCACAGGGAATAATTCACCCCTCCACTTT. The chain is built from TRBV7-2 and TRBJ1-6, with D maybe TRBD1 (6 bases). This CDR3 contains 15 residues. Trimming left V 1 base short and J 5 bases short, with 9 bases between. The germline gives CDR1 SGHTA, CDR2 FQGNSA.

Here the CDR3 reads CASSSDRGNSPLHF. The CDR3 bases are TGTGCCAGCAGCTCGGACAGGGGTAATTCACCCCTCCACTTT. V is TRBV7-8 and J is TRBJ1-6; 9 bases line up with TRBD1. Germline loops: CDR1 SGHVS, CDR2 FQNEAQ. The CDR3 is made up of 14 amino acids. V dropped 4 bases and J dropped 6; count of bases not matched to a gene: 1. Full variable domain (remainder filled in from reference TRBV7-8 and TRBJ1-6): GAGVSQSPRYKVAKRGQDVALRCDPISGHVSLFWYQQALGQGPEFLTYFQNEAQLDKSGLPSDRFFAERPEGSVSTLKIQRTQQEDSAVYLCASSSDRGNSPLHFGNGTRLTVT.

The chain employs TRBV5-1 and TRBJ2-1; no clear D. The CDR3 is 12 amino acids. The V end lost 0 bases, the J end lost 5 bases, and 3 bases lay between the germline ends. CDR1 and CDR2 from the germline V gene are SGHRS and YFSETQ. As DNA, the CDR3 is TGCGCCAGCAGCTTGGCCAACAATGAGCAGTTCTTC. It yields the protein CASSLANNEQFF.

The J gene is TRBJ2-5, the V gene TRBV2; D gene ambiguous. This CDR3 is built from 14 residues. V lost 7 bases and J lost 5, with 17 bases in between. Germline CDR1 reads SNHLY; CDR2 reads FYNNEI. The CDR3 bases are TGTGCCAGCACCAAGCGAGGAGTCCCGGAGACCCAGTACTTC. Protein product: CASTKRGVPETQYF.

The chain carries TRBV19 and TRBJ1-5, with D tentatively TRBD1 (5 bases). The CDR3 covers 12 residues. Trimming cost V 3 bases and J 5 bases, with 5 bases left between them. Looked up from germline, CDR1 is LNHDA and CDR2 is SQIVND (reference sequence). The CDR3 loop is CASSIRDQPQHF. The DNA of the CDR3 is TGTGCCAGTAGTATCAGGGATCAGCCCCAGCATTTT. The complete variable domain, with remaining parts taken from reference TRBV19 and TRBJ1-5, reads DGGITQSPKYLFRKEGQNVTLSCEQNLNHDAMYWYRQDPGQGLRLIYYSQIVNDFQKGDIAEGYSVSREKKESFPLTVTSAQKNPTAFYLCASSIRDQPQHFGDGTRLSIL.

Here the CDR3 reads CASSGSGGELFF. The CDR3 DNA reads as TGTGCCAGCAGTGGGAGTGGAGGGGAGCTGTTTTTT. The V gene is TRBV2, the J gene TRBJ2-2, with D hard to call. Germline CDR1 and CDR2: SNHLY and FYNNEI. The CDR3 length is 12 residues. V was cut by 4 bases and J by 8 bases, with 8 bases left in between.

This clone was detected only a few times. The V and J genes are TRBV5-1 and TRBJ2-5; no firm D call. The assigned J gene may be wrong: the sequence end matches TRBJ2-7 better. The CDR3 covers 14 residues. CDR1 and CDR2 from the germline V gene are SGHRS and YFSETQ. CDR3 sequence: CASSLGQVAYEQYF. In nucleotides, the CDR3 is TGCGCCAGCAGCTTGGGCCAGGTCGCCTACGAGCAGTACTTC.

The V call is TRBV10-2, the J call TRBJ1-2; 9 bases are shared with TRBD1. With 6 bases clipped from V and 8 bases from J, the junction kept 13 bases outside the gene matches. The germline V gene encodes CDR1 WSHSY and CDR2 SAAADI. CDR3 size: 15 residues. CDR3 coding DNA: TGCGCCAGCAGCCAAACCCGGACAGGGGAAGAGGGCTACACCTTC. Its translation is CASSQTRTGEEGYTF.

The chain carries TRBV7-9 and TRBJ2-3, with 9 nucleotides matching TRBD1. This CDR3 has 12 amino acids. Germline V CDR1 and CDR2: SEHNR, FQNEAQ (reference sequence). Unmatched junction bases numbered 2, after V lost 2 bases and J lost 11 bases. The CDR3 here is CASSLTGGMQYF. The CDR3, as DNA: TGTGCCAGCAGCTTAACAGGGGGCATGCAGTATTTT.

The J gene is TRBJ2-7, the V gene TRBV6-4; 11 bases line up with TRBD2. The germline V gene has CDR1 MRHNA and CDR2 SNTAGT. V shed 2 bases and J 5 bases; nucleotides not matched to a gene: 2. The CDR3 has 14 residues. CDR3 protein: CASSDLAGGNEQYF. The CDR3 DNA follows: TGTGCCAGCAGTGACCTAGCGGGAGGCAACGAGCAGTACTTC.